Listed here is a single T cell receptor (beta chain). The antigen is not known. These data are taken from a study of cytomegalovirus exposure and HLA in healthy donors. Study-wide results and caveats: It was in a later analysis that TCR association rates were seen to vary by HLA locus, highest for DRB1 and lowest for HLA-C. About 87% or about 30% of the time was how often most TCR beta V segments were productive, according to an earlier analysis. Per published reports, the classifier diagnosed cytomegalovirus status with high specificity and sensitivity. Later work associated roughly 15,000 TCR beta sequences with HLA alleles at 0.05 false discovery rate.

Per the germline V gene, CDR1 is LNHDA and CDR2 is SQIVND (reference sequence). The junction had 3 bases not matched to a gene; V was cut back by 0 bases and J by 3 bases. The CDR3 has 15 amino acids. In the PCR, 60 Vbeta and 13 Jbeta primers were used. Sequencing used immunoSEQ multiplex PCR; TCRdb keeps in-frame clones, though not all of them. The repertoire includes about 94,000 clones, more than 65% of them detected once, and 10% sits in the top ten. Sequences were obtained from PBMCs. The chain has TRBV19 and TRBJ2-7; 9 bases are shared with TRBD1. This receptor was taken from a human donor in good health. The CDR3 spells CASSIEGQGNYEQYF. In DNA form, the CDR3 reads TGTGCCAGTAGTATAGAAGGACAGGGGAACTACGAGCAGTACTTC. Combining the CDR3 with reference TRBV19 and TRBJ2-7 gives the whole variable domain DGGITQSPKYLFRKEGQNVTLSCEQNLNHDAMYWYRQDPGQGLRLIYYSQIVNDFQKGDIAEGYSVSREKKESFPLTVTSAQKNPTAFYLCASSIEGQGNYEQYFGPGTRLTVT.